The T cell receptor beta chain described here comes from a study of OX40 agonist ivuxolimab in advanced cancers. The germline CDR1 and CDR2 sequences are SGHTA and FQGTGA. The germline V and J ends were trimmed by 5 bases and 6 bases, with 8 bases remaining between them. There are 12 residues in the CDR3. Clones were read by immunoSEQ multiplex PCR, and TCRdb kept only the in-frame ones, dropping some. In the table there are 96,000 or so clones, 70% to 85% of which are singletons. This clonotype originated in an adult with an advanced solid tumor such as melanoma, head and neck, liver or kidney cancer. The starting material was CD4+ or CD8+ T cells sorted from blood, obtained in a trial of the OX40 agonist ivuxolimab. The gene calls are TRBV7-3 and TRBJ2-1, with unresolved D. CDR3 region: CASSPGSNEQFF. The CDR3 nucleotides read TGTGCCAGCAGCCCCGGCAGCAATGAGCAGTTCTTC.